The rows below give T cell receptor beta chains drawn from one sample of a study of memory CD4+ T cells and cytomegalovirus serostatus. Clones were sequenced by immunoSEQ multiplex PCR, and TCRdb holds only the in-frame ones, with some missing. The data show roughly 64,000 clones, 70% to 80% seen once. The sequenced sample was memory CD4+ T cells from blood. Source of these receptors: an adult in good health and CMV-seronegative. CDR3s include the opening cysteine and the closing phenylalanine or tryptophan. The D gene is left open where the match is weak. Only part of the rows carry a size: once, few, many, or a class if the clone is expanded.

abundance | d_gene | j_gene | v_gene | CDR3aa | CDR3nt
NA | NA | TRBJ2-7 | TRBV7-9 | CASSLSRAGDEQYF | TGTGCCAGCAGCTTATCGAGGGCTGGGGACGAGCAGTACTTC
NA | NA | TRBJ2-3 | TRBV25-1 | CASSEVTETDTQYF | TGTGCCAGCAGTGAAGTTACAGAGACAGATACGCAGTATTTT
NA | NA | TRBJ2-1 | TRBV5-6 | CASSLVEQRSNEQFF | TGTGCCAGCAGCTTGGTAGAGCAGAGGTCCAATGAGCAGTTCTTC
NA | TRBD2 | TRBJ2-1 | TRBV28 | CASSLRGGRRSNEQFF | TGTGCCAGCAGTTTACGCGGCGGGAGGAGGAGCAATGAGCAGTTCTTC
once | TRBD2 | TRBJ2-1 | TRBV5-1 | CASSRPGLAGGNNEQFF | TGCGCCAGCAGCCGACCAGGACTAGCGGGGGGGAACAATGAGCAGTTCTTC
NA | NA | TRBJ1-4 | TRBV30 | CACGAGSGANEKLFF | TGTGCCTGTGGCGCGGGGTCTGGTGCTAATGAAAAACTGTTTTTT
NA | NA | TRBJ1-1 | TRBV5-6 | CASSLIPPLNTEAFF | TGTGCCAGCAGCTTAATCCCGCCTTTGAACACTGAAGCTTTCTTT
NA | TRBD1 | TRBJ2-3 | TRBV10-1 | CASSEYRTGQLTDTQYF | TGCGCCAGCAGCGAATACCGCACGGGACAGCTCACAGATACGCAGTATTTT
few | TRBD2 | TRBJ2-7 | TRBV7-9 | CASSLGGTYEQYF | TGTGCCAGCAGCTTGGGGGGGACGTACGAGCAGTACTTC
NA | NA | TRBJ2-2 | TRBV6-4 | CASSDTDRTGELFF | TGTGCCAGCAGTGATACGGACAGAACCGGGGAGCTGTTTTTT
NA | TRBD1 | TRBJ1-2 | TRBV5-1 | CASSPRQGANLYGYTF | TGCGCCAGCAGCCCCCGACAGGGGGCTAACCTCTATGGCTACACCTTC
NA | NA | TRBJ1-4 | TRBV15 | CATSRDPGSGEKLFF | TGTGCCACCAGCAGAGATCCAGGGTCGGGTGAAAAACTGTTTTTT
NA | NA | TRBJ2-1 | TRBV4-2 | CASSQGGVGSSYNEQFF | TGTGCCAGCAGCCAAGGGGGTGTGGGGAGCTCCTACAATGAGCAGTTCTTC
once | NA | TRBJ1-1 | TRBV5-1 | CASSLLRPTYGGVNTEAFF | TGCGCCAGCAGCTTATTGAGGCCGACTTATGGGGGAGTGAACACTGAAGCTTTCTTT
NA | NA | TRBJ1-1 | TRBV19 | CASRGLNTEAFF | TGTGCCAGTAGAGGGTTGAACACTGAAGCTTTCTTT
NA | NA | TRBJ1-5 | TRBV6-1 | CASTLQGGWNQPQHF | TGTGCCAGCACCCTACAAGGGGGTTGGAATCAGCCCCAGCATTTT
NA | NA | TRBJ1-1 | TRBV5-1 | CASSRRTGNTEAFF | TGCGCCAGCAGCCGTCGGACGGGGAACACTGAAGCTTTCTTT
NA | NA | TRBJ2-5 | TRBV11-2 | CASSLDVRVHETQYF | TGTGCCAGCAGCTTAGATGTCAGGGTGCACGAGACCCAGTACTTC